This is a list of T cell receptor beta chains from one sample in a study of control samples from healthy donors and cancer patients. Sequenced by immunoSEQ multiplex PCR; TCRdb stores in-frame clones only, minus some. Of 150,000 or so clones in the sample, roughly 93% were seen once. The sample consisted of blood. The receptor source for this set is an older woman in good health. Each CDR3 is given with its conserved first and last residue. The D gene is left open where the match is weak. Some rows mark clone size as missing; the rest say once, few, many or name a class of expanded clone.

j_gene: TRBJ2-1
len: 12
v_gene: TRBV4-3
d_gene: NA
abundance: NA
CDR3aa: CASSQGRDEQFF
CDR3nt: TGCGCCAGCAGCCAGGGCAGAGATGAGCAGTTCTTC

j_gene: TRBJ1-2
len: 13
v_gene: TRBV5-5
d_gene: NA
abundance: NA
CDR3aa: CASSLVPLYGYTF
CDR3nt: TGTGCCAGCAGCTTGGTTCCCCTCTATGGCTACACCTTC

j_gene: TRBJ1-4
len: 13
v_gene: TRBV29-1
d_gene: TRBD1
abundance: NA
CDR3aa: CSVERGLGEKLFF
CDR3nt: TGCAGCGTCGAGAGGGGGCTGGGTGAAAAACTGTTTTTT

j_gene: TRBJ2-5
len: 13
v_gene: TRBV12-3/TRBV12-4
d_gene: NA
abundance: NA
CDR3aa: CASSRDRRETQYF
CDR3nt: TGTGCCAGCAGCCGAGACAGACGAGAGACCCAGTACTTC

j_gene: TRBJ1-4
len: 15
v_gene: TRBV7-2
d_gene: TRBD1
abundance: once
CDR3aa: CASSATGQNYEKLFF
CDR3nt: TGTGCCAGCAGCGCTACGGGACAGAATTATGAAAAACTGTTTTTT

j_gene: TRBJ1-2
len: 15
v_gene: TRBV5-1
d_gene: TRBD1
abundance: NA
CDR3aa: CASSLGGTEAYGYTF
CDR3nt: TGCGCCAGCAGCTTGGGTGGGACAGAGGCTTATGGCTACACCTTC

j_gene: TRBJ1-2
len: 13
v_gene: TRBV3-1/TRBV3-2
d_gene: NA
abundance: NA
CDR3aa: CASSQGNNYGYTF
CDR3nt: TGTGCCAGCAGCCAGGGAAATAACTATGGCTACACCTTC

j_gene: TRBJ2-5
len: 14
v_gene: TRBV7-9
d_gene: TRBD1
abundance: NA
CDR3aa: CASSYGTEQETQYF
CDR3nt: TGTGCCAGCAGCTACGGGACAGAACAAGAGACCCAGTACTTC

j_gene: TRBJ1-3
len: 16
v_gene: TRBV27
d_gene: NA
abundance: NA
CDR3aa: CASSPRYQSSGNTIYF
CDR3nt: TGTGCCAGCAGCCCCCGATATCAGAGCTCTGGAAACACCATATATTTT

j_gene: TRBJ1-2
len: 14
v_gene: TRBV19
d_gene: NA
abundance: NA
CDR3aa: CASSSPALNYGYTF
CDR3nt: TGTGCCAGTAGTTCTCCAGCCTTAAACTATGGCTACACCTTC

j_gene: TRBJ1-3
len: 14
v_gene: TRBV7-2
d_gene: NA
abundance: NA
CDR3aa: CASSLRVSGNTIYF
CDR3nt: TGTGCCAGCAGCTTAAGGGTTAGTGGAAACACCATATATTTT

j_gene: TRBJ2-3
len: 16
v_gene: TRBV27
d_gene: NA
abundance: NA
CDR3aa: CASSPDYGRSTDTQYF
CDR3nt: TGTGCCAGCAGTCCCGACTATGGCAGAAGCACAGATACGCAGTATTTT

j_gene: TRBJ1-6
len: 14
v_gene: TRBV7-2
d_gene: NA
abundance: NA
CDR3aa: CASVRSSYNSPLHF
CDR3nt: TGTGCCAGCGTCAGGAGCTCCTATAATTCACCCCTCCACTTT

j_gene: TRBJ1-6
len: 12
v_gene: TRBV12-3/TRBV12-4
d_gene: NA
abundance: NA
CDR3aa: CASSFEASPLHF
CDR3nt: TGTGCCAGCAGTTTTGAGGCGTCGCCCCTCCACTTT

j_gene: TRBJ1-4
len: 13
v_gene: TRBV30
d_gene: NA
abundance: NA
CDR3aa: CASIRGGGEKLFF
CDR3nt: TGTGCCTCTATACGGGGGGGAGGTGAAAAACTGTTTTTT

j_gene: TRBJ1-2
len: 13
v_gene: TRBV5-1
d_gene: NA
abundance: NA
CDR3aa: CASSIRDGYGYTF
CDR3nt: TGCGCCAGCAGCATCCGGGACGGCTATGGCTACACCTTC

j_gene: TRBJ2-3
len: 11
v_gene: TRBV19
d_gene: NA
abundance: NA
CDR3aa: CASSIIDTQYF
CDR3nt: TGTGCCAGTAGTATAATAGATACGCAGTATTTT

j_gene: TRBJ2-5
len: 15
v_gene: TRBV3-1/TRBV3-2
d_gene: NA
abundance: NA
CDR3aa: CASSQDPPDQETQYF
CDR3nt: TGTGCCAGCAGCCAAGATCCCCCCGACCAAGAGACCCAGTACTTC

j_gene: TRBJ2-1
len: 14
v_gene: TRBV6-4
d_gene: TRBD2
abundance: NA
CDR3aa: CASSREESYNEQFF
CDR3nt: TGTGCCAGCAGTCGGGAGGAGTCCTACAATGAGCAGTTCTTC

j_gene: TRBJ1-2
len: 16
v_gene: TRBV30
d_gene: TRBD1
abundance: NA
CDR3aa: CAWSVIGRGRAYGYTF
CDR3nt: TGTGCCTGGAGTGTAATCGGCAGGGGGCGAGCCTATGGCTACACCTTC

j_gene: TRBJ2-7
len: 13
v_gene: TRBV19
d_gene: NA
abundance: NA
CDR3aa: CASSIRETYEQYF
CDR3nt: TGTGCCAGTAGTATCCGGGAAACCTACGAGCAGTACTTC

j_gene: TRBJ2-5
len: 14
v_gene: TRBV29-1
d_gene: NA
abundance: NA
CDR3aa: CSATRGVRQETQYF
CDR3nt: TGCAGCGCCACAAGGGGGGTTCGGCAAGAGACCCAGTACTTC

j_gene: TRBJ1-1
len: 12
v_gene: TRBV7-3
d_gene: TRBD1
abundance: NA
CDR3aa: CASSLNRGATFF
CDR3nt: TGTGCCAGCAGCTTAAACAGGGGGGCAACTTTCTTT

j_gene: TRBJ2-2
len: 12
v_gene: TRBV12-3/TRBV12-4
d_gene: NA
abundance: NA
CDR3aa: CASSTPTGELFF
CDR3nt: TGTGCCAGCAGTACCCCCACCGGGGAGCTGTTTTTT

j_gene: TRBJ2-3
len: 15
v_gene: TRBV9
d_gene: NA
abundance: once
CDR3aa: CASSVDGAREDTQYF
CDR3nt: TGTGCCAGCAGCGTAGACGGGGCTCGCGAGGATACGCAGTATTTT

j_gene: TRBJ1-2
len: 15
v_gene: TRBV9
d_gene: TRBD1
abundance: NA
CDR3aa: CASSVTGGAGYGYTF
CDR3nt: TGTGCCAGCAGCGTAACAGGGGGCGCGGGCTATGGCTACACCTTC

j_gene: TRBJ1-1
len: 15
v_gene: TRBV21-1
d_gene: NA
abundance: NA
CDR3aa: CASRGETYRNTEAFF
CDR3nt: TGTGCCAGCAGGGGAGAGACGTATCGGAACACTGAAGCTTTCTTT

j_gene: TRBJ2-3
len: 15
v_gene: TRBV2
d_gene: TRBD2
abundance: NA
CDR3aa: CASRKGTSSADTQYF
CDR3nt: TGTGCCAGCAGAAAAGGGACTAGTTCTGCAGATACGCAGTATTTT

j_gene: TRBJ2-5
len: 16
v_gene: TRBV11-2
d_gene: TRBD2
abundance: NA
CDR3aa: CASSPGLAGGQETQYF
CDR3nt: TGTGCCAGCAGTCCGGGACTAGCGGGGGGCCAAGAGACCCAGTACTTC

j_gene: TRBJ2-7
len: 14
v_gene: TRBV3-1/TRBV3-2
d_gene: NA
abundance: NA
CDR3aa: CARPDGLPLYEQYF
CDR3nt: TGTGCCAGACCCGACGGGCTCCCCCTCTACGAGCAGTACTTC

j_gene: TRBJ2-2
len: 18
v_gene: TRBV6-1
d_gene: TRBD1
abundance: NA
CDR3aa: CASSEMYAGQGDTGELFF
CDR3nt: TGTGCCAGCAGTGAAATGTACGCTGGCCAGGGGGACACCGGGGAGCTGTTTTTT

j_gene: TRBJ2-1
len: 14
v_gene: TRBV5-1
d_gene: NA
abundance: NA
CDR3aa: CASSFPRTDNEQFF
CDR3nt: TGCGCCAGCAGCTTCCCACGGACAGACAATGAGCAGTTCTTC

j_gene: TRBJ2-5
len: 20
v_gene: TRBV9
d_gene: TRBD2
abundance: NA
CDR3aa: CASSVGGPGGLAGTQETQYF
CDR3nt: TGTGCCAGCAGCGTAGGAGGACCCGGAGGGCTAGCGGGGACCCAAGAGACCCAGTACTTC

j_gene: TRBJ1-1
len: 16
v_gene: TRBV5-1
d_gene: NA
abundance: NA
CDR3aa: CASSPLPWGQGTEAFF
CDR3nt: TGCGCCAGCAGCCCGCTACCTTGGGGCCAGGGCACTGAAGCTTTCTTT

j_gene: TRBJ2-1
len: 16
v_gene: TRBV5-4
d_gene: TRBD2
abundance: once
CDR3aa: CASSSPASGGYNEQFF
CDR3nt: TGTGCCAGCAGCTCCCCGGCTAGCGGGGGTTACAATGAGCAGTTCTTC

j_gene: TRBJ1-5
len: 15
v_gene: TRBV19
d_gene: TRBD1
abundance: NA
CDR3aa: CASSLTSTGEQPQHF
CDR3nt: TGTGCCAGTAGTCTCACCTCGACAGGGGAGCAACCCCAGCATTTT